The entry below gives a single T cell receptor beta chain sequence along with its context. This CDR3 is 16 amino acids long. CDR1 MRHNA and CDR2 SNTAGT come from the germline V gene. V was trimmed by 2 bases and J by 4 bases, leaving 17 bases between them. Over chemoradiotherapy, repertoires were sampled more than once. Here immunoSEQ multiplex PCR was the method, and the copy in TCRdb shows in-frame clones only, minus some. This sample has fewer than 6,000 clones, with 75% to 90% found just once. This sample is drawn from a study of chemoradiotherapy in HPV16-positive cancers. This chain connects TRBV6-4 to TRBJ1-2; D ambiguous. The receptor's source is a human donor with HPV-associated anogenital cancer. Sequenced here: tumor tissue, sampled from a patient who underwent chemoradiotherapy. DNA of the CDR3: TGTGCCAGCAGTGACACGCCTCAACCTTTCGCCTATGGCTACACCTTC. It is translated as CASSDTPQPFAYGYTF.